The next 11 T cell receptor beta chains were all read from a single sample in a study of long-term antiretroviral therapy in people with HIV. Sequencing relied on immunoSEQ assay v3.0, run at survey level. Assay used: immunoSEQ multiplex PCR; TCRdb lists only in-frame clones, some missing. The table has over 25,000 clones, roughly nine tenths seen once. Sequenced here: unsorted PBMCs, sampled 1.1 years after starting antiretroviral therapy. These receptors originate from a young man with HIV.

The rearrangement joins TRBV7-3 to TRBJ1-1; unclear D gene. CDR1 and CDR2 (germline): SGHTA, FQGTGA. The CDR3 covers 13 residues. The V end lost 5 bases, the J end lost 3 bases, and 10 bases lay between the germline ends. This CDR3 reads CASSQGRDTEAFF. CDR3 bases: TGTGCCAGCAGCCAAGGGAGGGACACTGAAGCTTTCTTT.

The table lists this clone with a count of one. This rearrangement joins TRBV7-8 to TRBJ1-1, with no clear D. The ends were cut back, 5 bases at V and 3 bases at J, with 16 bases in the middle. The CDR3 consists of 15 residues. CDR1 SGHVS and CDR2 FQNEAQ come from the germline V gene. CDR3 protein: CASSPQMQSYTEAFF. The CDR3 DNA reads TGTGCCAGCAGCCCCCAGATGCAGTCTTACACTGAAGCTTTCTTT. Drawing the rest from reference TRBV7-8 and TRBJ1-1, the complete variable domain is GAGVSQSPRYKVAKRGQDVALRCDPISGHVSLFWYQQALGQGPEFLTYFQNEAQLDKSGLPSDRFFAERPEGSVSTLKIQRTQQEDSAVYLCASSPQMQSYTEAFFGQGTRLTVV.

The rearrangement links TRBV19 to TRBJ2-2; 7 bases are a match to TRBD1. From germline, CDR1 is LNHDA and CDR2 SQIVND (reference sequence). This CDR3 comprises 16 residues. The ends lost 5 bases at V and 1 base at J; junction bases unmatched: 7. The CDR3 region is CASSSPWTGNTGELFF. Here the CDR3 DNA reads TGTGCCAGTAGTTCCCCCTGGACAGGGAACACCGGGGAGCTGTTTTTT.

V and J are TRBV11-3 and TRBJ1-6; 8 bases agree with TRBD1. V trimming: 3 bases; J trimming: 7 bases; junction bases outside the gene matches: 8. The CDR3 covers 16 residues. Germline CDR1 reads SGHNT; CDR2 reads YENEEA. CDR3 amino acids: CASSLNIWTGNSPLHF. CDR3 sequence (DNA): TGTGCCAGCAGCTTGAACATCTGGACAGGGAATTCACCCCTCCACTTT.

The V and J genes are TRBV19 and TRBJ1-4, with D possibly matching TRBD1 (5 bases). The V and J ends lost 5 bases and 8 bases respectively, with 15 bases between them. The CDR3 totals 14 residues. Germline-derived CDR1 and CDR2 are LNHDA and SQIVND (reference sequence). The CDR3 region is CASSPQGMGEKLFF. The CDR3 DNA is TGTGCCAGTAGTCCTCAGGGAATGGGCGAAAAACTGTTTTTT.

V is TRBV15 and J is TRBJ1-1; TRBD1 is a possible D gene (5 bases). This CDR3 has 15 amino acids. Trimming took off 2 bases at V and 1 base at J, with 11 bases between the two ends. The germline CDR1 and CDR2 sequences are LNHNV and YYDKDF (reference sequence). Written as DNA, the CDR3 is TGTGCCACCAGCAGATCCCCAGGGCGGAACACTGAAGCTTTCTTT. Translated, it gives CATSRSPGRNTEAFF. The variable domain in full, completed from reference TRBV15 and TRBJ1-1, reads DAMVIQNPRYQVTQFGKPVTLSCSQTLNHNVMYWYQQKSSQAPKLLFHYYDKDFNNEADTPDNFQSRRPNTSFCFLDIRSPGLGDTAMYLCATSRSPGRNTEAFFGQGTRLTVV.

With regard to this clone: The same CDR3 can be traced to other DNA sequences in this sample. V usage is TRBV6-5 and J usage is TRBJ2-5; a weak D match, TRBD1 (6 bases). Trimming shortened V by 4 bases and J by 5 bases, and 8 bases separated the two germline ends. Germline V gives CDR1 MNHEY, CDR2 SVGAGI. This CDR3 is 12 amino acids long. CDR3 in amino acids: CASSSGDETQYF. As DNA, the CDR3 is TGTGCCAGCAGTTCAGGGGACGAGACCCAGTACTTC.

The chain uses TRBV6-6 and TRBJ2-2, with 7 bases fitting TRBD1. Per the germline V gene, CDR1 is MNHNY and CDR2 is SVGAGI (reference sequence). The CDR3 runs 14 residues. After removal of 0 bases from V and 5 bases from J, the junction contained 0 bases not matched to a gene. The CDR3 DNA reads TGTGCCAGCAGTTACTCGACAGGGACCGGGGAGCTGTTTTTT. Translation gives CASSYSTGTGELFF.

The V and J genes are TRBV10-1 and TRBJ2-3, with D perhaps being TRBD1 or TRBD2 (5 bases each). This CDR3 comprises 14 residues. Germline CDR1 is WNHNN and CDR2 is SYGVQD (reference sequence). The germline V and J ends were trimmed by 4 bases and 6 bases, with 14 bases remaining between them. CDR3 nucleotides: TGCGCCAGCAGTGGAGGGGCTGAGGGGGATACGCAGTATTTT. Translating gives CASSGGAEGDTQYF.

V usage is TRBV7-8 and J usage is TRBJ2-7; the D is unclear. This CDR3 has 14 amino acids. With 1 base removed from V and 5 bases from J, the gap between germline ends came to 12 bases. Germline lookup yields CDR1 SGHVS and CDR2 FQNEAQ. The DNA of the CDR3 is TGTGCCAGCAGCTTAGTAAGGCCGGCGGACGAGCAGTACTTC. Its translation: CASSLVRPADEQYF.

The chain uses TRBV25-1 and TRBJ1-6; 8 bases map to TRBD1. The CDR3 spans 15 residues. The junction had 6 bases not matched to a gene; V was cut back by 4 bases and J by 7 bases. Looked up from germline, CDR1 is MGHDK and CDR2 is SYGVNS. The CDR3 DNA reads TGTGCCAGCAGTGTAGGACAGGGAAACAATTCACCCCTCCACTTT. Its protein is CASSVGQGNNSPLHF.